The entry that follows covers one T cell receptor (beta chain) sequence. The antigen is unknown. Clones were read by immunoSEQ multiplex PCR, and TCRdb kept only the in-frame ones, dropping some. In the table there are 180,000 or so clones, roughly 92% of which are singletons. The data derive from a study of T cell responses to AZD1222 COVID-19 vaccine. Study-wide results and limits: CD4 TCRs covered the whole spike, strongest at regions 160-218 and 743-854.

Unmatched junction bases numbered 10, after V lost 4 bases and J lost 0 bases. CDR3 length: 17 residues. Germline V gene sequence: CDR1 SGHRS, CDR2 YFSETQ. The chain is built from TRBV5-1 and TRBJ1-3; 7 nucleotides line up with TRBD1. The material was peripheral blood, obtained on day 0 of AZD1222 vaccination. The sequence derives from an adult in good health. CDR3: CASSLGAQGVSGNTIYF. In DNA form, the CDR3 reads TGCGCCAGCAGCCTGGGTGCCCAGGGGGTCTCTGGAAACACCATATATTTT.